This is a list of T cell receptor beta chains from one sample in a study of blood T cells in healthy people across ages. TCRdb reprocessed the 5' RACE reads with MiXCR, giving one entry per CDR3 protein. The data show about 1,400,000 distinct CDR3 sequences, approximately 63% seen once. Material: blood. These receptors all stem from a man younger than 35 in good health. Each CDR3 is given with its conserved first and last residue. The order of the fields is clone size, V gene, J gene, D gene, CDR3 protein, CDR3 DNA. D genes are given only for firm matches. Where a row states a size, it is once, few, many or the class of an expanded clone; other rows omit it.

>.|TRBV25-1|TRBJ1-3|.
CASSFPQGLSGNTIYF
TGTGCCAGCAGTTTTCCCCAGGGGCTCTCTGGAAACACCATATATTTT
>.|TRBV28|TRBJ2-1|TRBD2
CASRPRTSGTYSYNEQFF
TGTGCCAGCAGACCTCGGACTAGCGGGACGTATTCCTACAATGAGCAGTTCTTC
>.|TRBV7-2|TRBJ1-1|.
CASSEPGSLPEAFF
TGTGCCAGCAGCGAGCCAGGGTCTCTCCCTGAAGCTTTCTTT
>.|TRBV6-5|TRBJ1-2|.
CASNGGEGYTF
TGTGCCAGCAACGGAGGGGAAGGCTACACCTTC
>.|TRBV3-1|TRBJ2-1|TRBD2
CASSQGLAELYNEQFF
TGTGCCAGCAGCCAAGGACTAGCGGAACTCTACAATGAGCAGTTCTTC
>.|TRBV7-6|TRBJ2-6|.
CASSLEWGVSSGANVLTF
TGTGCCAGCAGCTTAGAGTGGGGGGTGAGCTCTGGGGCCAACGTCCTGACTTTC
>few|TRBV6-5|TRBJ1-2|.
CASRGVGYGYTF
TGTGCAAGCCGCGGCGTTGGCTATGGCTACACCTTC
>.|TRBV21-1|TRBJ1-1|.
CASSKEAQGRRTEAFF
TGTGCCAGCAGCAAAGAGGCACAGGGGCGAAGAACTGAAGCTTTCTTT
>.|TRBV6-2/TRBV6-3|TRBJ2-1|.
CASNTGTPINEQFF
TGTGCCAGCAATACCGGGACACCTATCAATGAGCAGTTCTTC
>.|TRBV29-1|TRBJ1-5|.
CSVGGGLDQPQHF
TGCAGCGTTGGGGGGGGTTTAGATCAGCCCCAGCATTTT
>few|TRBV5-1|TRBJ2-1|.
CASSLEGTPVDEQFF
TGCGCCAGCAGCTTGGAGGGGACTCCCGTTGATGAGCAGTTCTTC
>few|TRBV20-1|TRBJ2-7|.
CSARDTDHTGKQYF
TGCAGTGCTAGAGACACTGACCATACCGGGAAGCAGTACTTC
>.|TRBV24-1|TRBJ2-7|.
CATSAPIGGGRSSYNEQYF
TGTGCCACCAGTGCACCCATAGGAGGGGGACGAAGCTCCTACAATGAGCAGTACTTC
>.|TRBV2|TRBJ1-2|.
CASSRPGGRFDYGYTF
TGTGCCAGCAGCCGGCCCGGGGGGCGTTTCGACTATGGCTACACCTTC
>.|TRBV15|TRBJ2-7|TRBD2
CASGGGSNEQYF
TGTGCCTCCGGGGGAGGGTCGAACGAGCAGTACTTC
>.|TRBV7-2|TRBJ2-1|TRBD1
CAGRPPDRVDEQFF
TGTGCCGGCCGCCCCCCCGACAGGGTGGATGAGCAGTTCTTC
>.|TRBV4-3|TRBJ2-1|.
CASSPAFRGKSYNEQFF
TGCGCCAGCAGCCCGGCCTTCAGGGGAAAGTCCTACAATGAGCAGTTCTTC
>.|TRBV5-1|TRBJ2-5|.
CASSLDQGRAYNEQYF
TGCGCCAGCAGCTTGGATCAGGGGCGAGCTTACAATGAGCAGTACTTC
>.|TRBV6-1|TRBJ2-4|TRBD2
CASWQRELAKNIQYF
TGTGCCAGCTGGCAGCGGGAACTGGCCAAAAACATTCAGTACTTC
>.|TRBV4-3|TRBJ1-1|.
CASSQDETAIEAFF
TGCGCCAGCAGCCAAGATGAGACAGCAATTGAAGCTTTCTTT
>.|TRBV4-1|TRBJ2-3|TRBD2
CASSQDRSREVADTQYF
TGCGCCAGCAGCCAAGATCGATCGCGGGAGGTTGCAGATACGCAGTATTTT
>.|TRBV6-6|TRBJ2-5|TRBD2
CASSYSSGRGQETQYF
TGTGCCAGCAGTTACTCTTCCGGGAGGGGTCAAGAGACCCAGTACTTC
>.|TRBV6-5|TRBJ2-7|TRBD1
CASSYHAGTGRYEQYF
TGTGCCAGCAGTTACCACGCCGGGACAGGAAGATACGAGCAGTACTTC
>few|TRBV6-5|TRBJ1-2|.
CASSAQGGADGYTF
TGTGCCAGCAGTGCCCAGGGAGGTGCGGATGGCTACACCTTC
>.|TRBV7-2|TRBJ2-5|.
CASSRGGTGQQETQYF
TGTGCCAGCAGCAGAGGGGGGACTGGACAGCAAGAGACCCAGTACTTC
>.|TRBV12-3/TRBV12-4|TRBJ1-2|TRBD1
CASSLRGPYYGYTF
TGTGCCAGCAGTTTGAGGGGGCCGTACTATGGCTACACCTTC
>.|TRBV12-3/TRBV12-4|TRBJ2-1|.
CASSLVASRTSDEQFF
TGTGCCAGCAGTTTAGTCGCTAGCAGGACGAGCGATGAGCAGTTCTTC
>.|TRBV20-1|TRBJ2-5|.
CSARDRLVDTRDPQYF
TGCAGTGCTAGAGATCGGCTCGTAGATACAAGAGACCCCCAGTACTTC
>.|TRBV6-1|TRBJ1-5|.
CASSESRLKINQPQHF
TGTGCCAGCAGTGAATCCCGGCTGAAAATAAATCAGCCCCAGCATTTT
>.|TRBV4-1|TRBJ1-5|TRBD1
CASSQRGQGANQPQHF
TGCGCCAGCAGCCAGAGGGGACAGGGGGCGAATCAGCCCCAGCATTTT
>.|TRBV3-1|TRBJ1-2|.
CASSPSGRDVGGYTF
TGTGCCAGCAGCCCGTCTGGTAGGGATGTCGGTGGCTACACCTTC
>.|TRBV18|TRBJ2-1|TRBD2
CASSPVLAGVHNEQFF
TGTGCCAGCTCACCGGTTCTAGCGGGGGTCCACAATGAGCAGTTCTTC
>.|TRBV20-1|TRBJ1-1|.
CSARDATRNTEAFF
TGCAGTGCTAGAGATGCGACCCGGAACACTGAAGCTTTCTTT
>few|TRBV12-3/TRBV12-4|TRBJ2-4|.
CASSLAFGDIQYF
TGTGCCAGCAGTTTAGCGTTCGGGGACATTCAGTACTTC
>.|TRBV9|TRBJ2-4|.
CASSVSQGRDIQYF
TGTGCCAGCAGCGTAAGTCAGGGAAGGGACATTCAGTACTTC
>.|TRBV6-2/TRBV6-3|TRBJ1-6|TRBD1
CASSRDRFGSPLHF
TGTGCCAGCAGCCGGGACAGGTTTGGTTCACCCCTCCACTTT
>.|TRBV12-3/TRBV12-4|TRBJ2-1|TRBD1
CASSLEVWGRQGQETQFF
TGTGCCAGCAGTTTAGAAGTTTGGGGGAGACAGGGGCAAGAGACCCAGTTCTTC
>few|TRBV4-3|TRBJ2-1|TRBD2
CASSRRLAGTTSYNEQFF
TGCGCCAGCAGCCGCCGCCTAGCGGGGACCACCTCCTACAATGAGCAGTTCTTC
>.|TRBV6-2/TRBV6-3|TRBJ2-7|.
CASTVSVNQLYEQYF
TGTGCCAGCACCGTTAGCGTAAATCAACTATACGAGCAGTACTTC
>.|TRBV4-1|TRBJ2-2|.
CASSRIDAGELFF
TGCGCCAGCAGCCGGATCGACGCCGGGGAGCTGTTTTTT
>.|TRBV5-6|TRBJ2-7|.
CASSPLGLTYEQYF
TGTGCCAGCAGTCCCCTGGGGCTTACCTACGAGCAGTACTTC